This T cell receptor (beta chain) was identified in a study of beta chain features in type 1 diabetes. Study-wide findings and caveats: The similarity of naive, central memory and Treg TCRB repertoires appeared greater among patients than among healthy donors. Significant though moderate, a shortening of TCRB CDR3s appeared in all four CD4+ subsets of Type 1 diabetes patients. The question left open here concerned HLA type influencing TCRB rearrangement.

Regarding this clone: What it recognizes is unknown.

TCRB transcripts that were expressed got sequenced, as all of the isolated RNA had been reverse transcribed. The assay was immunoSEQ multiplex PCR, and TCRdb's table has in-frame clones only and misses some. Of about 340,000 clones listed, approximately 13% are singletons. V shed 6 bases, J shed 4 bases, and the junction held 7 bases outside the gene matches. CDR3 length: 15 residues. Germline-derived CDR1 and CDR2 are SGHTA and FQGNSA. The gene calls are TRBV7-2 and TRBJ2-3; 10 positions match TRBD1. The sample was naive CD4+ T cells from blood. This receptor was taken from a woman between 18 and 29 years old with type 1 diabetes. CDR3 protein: CASSYDRGRADTQYF. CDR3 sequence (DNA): TGTGCCAGCAGTTACGACAGGGGGCGTGCAGATACGCAGTATTTT.